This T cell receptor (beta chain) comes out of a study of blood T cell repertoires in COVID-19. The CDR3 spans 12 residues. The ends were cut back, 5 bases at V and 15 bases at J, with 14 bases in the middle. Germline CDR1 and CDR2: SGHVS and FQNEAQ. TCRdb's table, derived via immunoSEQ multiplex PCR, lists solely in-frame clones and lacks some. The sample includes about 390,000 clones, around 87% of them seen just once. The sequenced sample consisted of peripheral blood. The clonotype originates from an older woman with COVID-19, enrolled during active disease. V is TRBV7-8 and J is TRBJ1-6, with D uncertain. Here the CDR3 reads CASSPVGRLLHF. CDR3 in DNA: TGTGCCAGCAGCCCTGTTGGGCGTCTCCTCCACTTT.